What follows describes a single T cell receptor beta chain. Germline CDR1 and CDR2: SGHRS and YFSETQ. The CDR3 extends over 13 amino acids. V lost 0 bases, J lost 12 bases, and 4 bases stayed unmatched. Authors' data handling: By means of reference gene primer amplification, nucleated cell counts were estimated. Assay used: immunoSEQ multiplex PCR; TCRdb lists only in-frame clones, some missing. The V and J calls and clone size were taken over from that table, and D and trimming were inferred from the DNA. The sample holds about 120,000 clones, 60% to 85% seen once. The record originates from a study of blood T cell repertoires in COVID-19. Overall study context: PBMCs, B-cell-depleted T cells, or T cells provided the cDNA or gDNA that made up the material.

The sequenced sample consisted of peripheral blood. This clonotype was sampled from an older man with acute or convalescent COVID-19. The rearrangement links TRBV5-1 to TRBJ2-7; 12 bases map to TRBD1. The chain's CDR3 is CASSLGDRGRLYF. In DNA, the CDR3 is TGCGCCAGCAGCTTGGGGGACAGGGGGCGCTTGTACTTC.